This TCR beta chain appears in the sequencing data of a study of graft-versus-host responses after intestinal transplantation. Study details: Each of the recipients got a multivisceral, liver-intestinal, or isolated intestinal transplant. The whole recipient group had anti-thymocyte globulin induction followed by tacrolimus and steroids for roughly three years.

Clones were read by immunoSEQ multiplex PCR, and TCRdb kept only the in-frame ones, dropping some. The sample lists roughly 75,000 clones; 90% to 95% were seen once. A note on this clone: What it recognizes is unknown.

General observations from the study: Recipient bone marrow held GvH clones, some seen earlier in ileum or blood. Some patients had graft-donor T cell macrochimerism. In their allografts, the ratios of graft-versus-host to host-versus-graft T cell clones were high.

The CDR3 length is 13 residues. V gave up 5 bases and J gave up 4 bases; unmatched junction bases: 4. CDR1 MNHNY and CDR2 SVGAGI come from the germline V gene (reference sequence). This sequence was found in a human donor who received an intestinal transplant. The sample in question was unstimulated CD4+ T cells sorted from spleen or lymph node cells, obtained before intestinal transplant. The rearrangement joins TRBV6-6 to TRBJ1-2; 7 bases match TRBD1. CDR3 DNA sequence: TGTGCCAGCAGTCCCACAGGGGCCTATGGCTACACCTTC. This translates into CASSPTGAYGYTF.